These 25 T cell receptor beta chains were all obtained from the same sample, sequenced in a study of T cells in Graves' hyperthyroidism and ophthalmopathy. The TCR beta CDR3 regions underwent amplification using RNA transcripts as the source. HTBI primers drove first-round RT-PCR of the TCR CDR3. TCRdb processed the multiplex PCR reads anew with MiXCR; each CDR3 protein has one entry. The sample shows approximately 400,000 distinct CDR3 sequences, roughly 14% of them seen only once. Input material: blood. These receptor sequences come from a woman younger than 30 with Graves' hyperthyroidism.

This clonotype was counted many times. V usage is TRBV28 and J usage is TRBJ2-2, with 7 positions matching TRBD1. The CDR3 loop spans 17 amino acids. V lost 2 bases and J lost 4; bases outside the gene matches: 10. In germline, CDR1 is MDHEN, CDR2 SYDVKM. CDR3 in amino acids: CASSLIFRGQVTGELFF. CDR3 nucleotide sequence: TGTGCCAGCAGTTTAATCTTTAGGGGGCAGGTCACCGGGGAGCTGTTTTTT.

Many counts were recorded for this clonotype. The gene calls are TRBV6-1 and TRBJ1-2; 7 nucleotides agree with TRBD1. The trim removed 4 bases at V and 7 bases at J, leaving 6 bases unmatched. The CDR3 consists of 13 residues. Germline CDR1 and CDR2: MNHNS and SASEGT. CDR3 residues: CASSGETGLGYTF. Here the CDR3 DNA reads TGTGCCAGCAGTGGGGAGACAGGGCTTGGCTACACCTTC.

This clonotype has a count of ten or more. J is TRBJ1-6 and V is TRBV28; 7 positions agree with TRBD1. This CDR3 has 11 amino acids. V shed 3 bases and J 16 bases; nucleotides not matched to a gene: 3. The germline CDR1 and CDR2 sequences are MDHEN and SYDVKM. In DNA form, the CDR3 reads TGTGCCAGCAGTTTTAAGGGGGCGCTCCACTTT. Translating it yields CASSFKGALHF.

This clonotype occurred many times. The chain employs TRBV3-2 and TRBJ2-3. TRBV3-2 has pseudogene status. The CDR3 runs 11 residues. The CDR3 sequence is CASSRSDTQYF. CDR3 nucleotides: TGTGCCAGCAGCCGCTCAGATACGCAGTATTTT.

This chain joins TRBV19 and TRBJ2-7, with 8 bases aligning to TRBD1. Germline CDR1 is LNHDA and CDR2 is SQIVND (reference sequence). V was clipped by 3 bases and J by 4 bases; unmatched bases: 17. The CDR3 is 18 amino acids. For the CDR3, the DNA is TGTGCCAGTAGTATTCGACCGACAGGGGTCTTGGGGGAGTACGAGCAGTACTTC. Encoded protein: CASSIRPTGVLGEYEQYF.

The chain links TRBV5-6 to TRBJ1-1; D ambiguous. Germline V CDR1 and CDR2: SGHDT, YYEEEE. Deletions cut 0 bases from V and 4 bases from J, with 7 bases between. This CDR3 is built from 13 residues. CDR3 bases: TGTGCCAGCAGCTTGGGGGTGTCCACTGAAGCTTTCTTT. Protein: CASSLGVSTEAFF.

This clonotype was picked up a small number of times. The genes are TRBV6-1 and TRBJ2-5, with 7 bases lining up with TRBD2. V shed 6 bases, J shed 9 bases, and the junction held 10 bases outside the gene matches. CDR3 length equals 13 residues. Germline CDR1 reads MNHNS; CDR2 reads SASEGT. The CDR3 DNA reads TGTGCCAGCAGACCAGCTGTGGCGGGGGCCCAGTACTTC. Its translation: CASRPAVAGAQYF.

This clonotype has at least ten counts. This chain links TRBV4-3 with TRBJ2-1; 8 bases align to TRBD1. J lost 6 bases, V lost 3 bases, and 4 bases had no gene match. There are 14 residues in the CDR3. CDR1 and CDR2 (germline): LGHNA, YSLEER. For the CDR3, the DNA is TGCGCCAGCAGCCAGGCCGGGACAGGCAATGAGCAGTTCTTC. Its protein product is CASSQAGTGNEQFF.

Many counts were recorded for this clonotype. The V call is TRBV20-1, the J call TRBJ2-1; 7 nucleotides match TRBD1. Germline lookup yields CDR1 DFQATT and CDR2 SNEGSKA (reference sequence). With 5 bases clipped from V and 7 bases from J, the junction kept 5 bases outside the gene matches. The CDR3 consists of 12 residues. CDR3 loop: CSAEQGVNEQFF. In DNA form, the CDR3 reads TGCAGTGCTGAGCAGGGGGTGAATGAGCAGTTCTTC.

This clonotype was seen at least ten times. The chain couples TRBV20-1 to TRBJ2-5; no definite D call. The CDR3 totals 13 residues. Trimming removed 0 bases from V and 5 bases from J, with 10 bases in between. Per the germline V gene, CDR1 is DFQATT and CDR2 is SNEGSKA (reference sequence). The CDR3 DNA reads TGCAGTGCTAGAGACACACAAAGGGAGACCCAGTACTTC. Protein sequence: CSARDTQRETQYF.

This clonotype came up many times. V is TRBV2 and J is TRBJ2-5; perhaps D is TRBD1 or TRBD2 (5 bases each). The CDR3 contains 14 residues. Between the trimmed V and J ends, which lost 3 bases and 5 bases, there was a span of 13 bases. Germline V gene data show CDR1 as SNHLY and CDR2 as FYNNEI. CDR3 in amino acids: CASSDPGPRETQYF. The CDR3 coding sequence is TGTGCCAGCAGTGATCCGGGGCCGAGGGAGACCCAGTACTTC.

This clonotype has just a few counts. The V and J genes are TRBV15 and TRBJ2-3; unclear D gene. Germline-derived CDR1 and CDR2 are LNHNV and YYDKDF (reference sequence). The CDR3 is 15 residues long. Trimming took 0 bases from V and 7 from J, leaving 14 bases between them. The CDR3 spells CATSRDLGYGNTQYF. The CDR3 DNA reads TGTGCCACCAGCAGAGATCTGGGGTATGGGAATACGCAGTATTTT.

The chain recombines TRBV6-5 with TRBJ2-7, with a weak D call TRBD1 (5 bases). Germline assignment: CDR1 MNHEY and CDR2 SVGAGI. The CDR3 contains 15 residues. The V end lost 4 bases, the J end lost 0 bases, and 13 bases lay between the germline ends. CDR3 loop: CASSSPAGLSYEQYF. DNA of the CDR3: TGTGCCAGCAGTTCACCGGCAGGGCTCTCCTACGAGCAGTACTTC.

There are a few counts of this clonotype. The chain couples TRBV19 to TRBJ2-3; maybe TRBD2 (6 bases). The germline V gene has CDR1 LNHDA and CDR2 SQIVND (reference sequence). Trimming pared 2 bases from V and 0 bases from J, leaving 9 bases between. The CDR3 is 15 amino acids. CDR3: CASSISSASTDTQYF. Here the CDR3 DNA reads TGTGCCAGTAGTATATCTAGCGCGAGCACAGATACGCAGTATTTT.

V usage is TRBV6-5 and J usage is TRBJ1-2; 8 bases line up with TRBD1. The CDR3 contains 14 residues. In germline, CDR1 is MNHEY, CDR2 SVGAGI. The trim removed 2 bases at V and 8 bases at J, leaving 7 bases unmatched. CDR3 coding DNA: TGTGCCAGCAGTTACATGGACAGGGATGACGGCTACACCTTC. The encoded protein is CASSYMDRDDGYTF.

J is TRBJ2-7 and V is TRBV5-1; weak D call: TRBD1 (5 bases). The CDR3 totals 16 residues. V lost 6 bases and J 2 bases, leaving 21 bases between the germline ends. CDR1 and CDR2 from the germline V gene are SGHRS and YFSETQ. The CDR3 DNA follows: TGCGCCAGCACCCAATCCCGGGTCCCAGGGCCCTACGAGCAGTACTTC. Encoded protein: CASTQSRVPGPYEQYF.

This clonotype was detected ten times or more. The chain employs TRBV2 and TRBJ2-7; TRBD2 matches 8 bases. The germline V gene encodes CDR1 SNHLY and CDR2 FYNNEI. Losses at the gene ends were 8 bases for V and 2 bases for J; bases not matched to a gene: 8. The CDR3 is made up of 14 amino acids. CDR3 sequence (DNA): TGTGCCAGCTTACTAACTAGCGGCACCTACGAGCAGTACTTC. Amino acid sequence: CASLLTSGTYEQYF.

The chain couples TRBV6-2 or TRBV6-3 to TRBJ2-1, with D tentatively TRBD1 (5 bases). Deletions cut 6 bases from V and 4 bases from J, with 10 bases between. This CDR3 has 13 amino acids. CDR1 is MNHEY and CDR2 is SVGEGT in the germline V gene. The chain's CDR3 is CASRPTAYNEQFF. The CDR3, as DNA: TGTGCCAGCAGGCCGACAGCGTACAATGAGCAGTTCTTC.

The CDR3 here is CASSFGSRETQYF. CDR3 sequence (DNA): TGTGCCAGCAGTTTCGGGTCCCGAGAGACCCAGTACTTC. The chain carries TRBV6-1 and TRBJ2-5, with D unclear. CDR3 length: 13 residues. The germline V gene encodes CDR1 MNHNS and CDR2 SASEGT. Trimming took 5 bases from V and 4 from J, leaving 11 bases between them.

In this sample, this clonotype turned up many times. V usage is TRBV7-6 and J usage is TRBJ2-7; D might be TRBD1 (6 bases). This CDR3 is built from 14 residues. Germline-derived CDR1 and CDR2 are SGHVS and FNYEAQ. Deletions cut 0 bases from V and 5 bases from J, with 11 bases between. CDR3 protein: CASSLAQGSHEQYF. For the CDR3, the DNA is TGTGCCAGCAGCTTAGCTCAGGGGAGCCACGAGCAGTACTTC.

This clonotype was picked up many times. CDR3 coding DNA: TGCAGCGTTGCCCCAAGGACAGGAGAAAACATTCAGTACTTC. It yields the protein CSVAPRTGENIQYF. The V call is TRBV29-1, the J call TRBJ2-4; the match to TRBD1 covers 7 bases. With V trimmed by 4 bases and J by 5 bases, 8 bases remained unmatched. Germline CDR1 and CDR2: SQVTM and ANQGSEA. The CDR3 totals 14 residues.

The sample holds a few counts of this clonotype. The V call is TRBV6-1, the J call TRBJ2-3, with 14 bases identical to TRBD2. CDR3 length: 17 amino acids. CDR1 and CDR2 from the germline V gene are MNHNS and SASEGT. V lost 5 bases to trimming and J lost 3 bases; unmatched junction nucleotides: 7. The CDR3 sequence: CASSPAGLAGGTDTQYF. In nucleotides, the CDR3 is TGTGCCAGCAGTCCCGCCGGACTAGCGGGAGGTACAGATACGCAGTATTTT.

Many counts were recorded for this clonotype. The J gene is TRBJ2-1, the V gene TRBV3-1; 7 bases line up with TRBD2. The V gene's germline CDR1 is LGHDT and CDR2 YNNKEL (reference sequence). The CDR3 has 14 amino acids. V was pared by 4 bases and J by 6 bases, with 6 bases of the junction left unmatched. CDR3 region: CASSLRGERNEQFF. The CDR3 nucleotides are TGTGCCAGCAGCCTCCGGGGGGAACGCAATGAGCAGTTCTTC.

The chain couples TRBV5-1 to TRBJ2-2; D uncertain. CDR1 is SGHRS, CDR2 YFSETQ, per germline. The CDR3 is 15 residues long. V gave up 2 bases and J gave up 2 bases, with 10 bases separating them. The CDR3 DNA sequence: TGCGCCAGCAGCTTAAATGGGCCTAACACCGGGGAGCTGTTTTTT. Protein product: CASSLNGPNTGELFF.

The V gene is TRBV7-2, the J gene TRBJ2-5, with TRBD2 matching 15 bases. V lost 5 bases and J lost 2; bases outside the gene matches: 6. Germline CDR1 SGHTA, CDR2 FQGNSA. The CDR3 covers 17 residues. The CDR3 DNA reads TGTGCCAGCAGCCCGTGGACTAGCGGGGGGGCTCAAGAGACCCAGTACTTC. It is translated as CASSPWTSGGAQETQYF.